This is a list of T cell receptor beta chains from one sample in a study of blood T cell repertoires in COVID-19. Some clones are missing from TCRdb's copy, which holds only in-frame ones; the method was immunoSEQ multiplex PCR. The sample holds 50,000 to 65,000 clones; over 85% are singletons and the top ten take over 5.5%. Sequences were obtained from peripheral blood. These receptors all stem from a human donor in a cohort sampled during active COVID-19. The CDR3 runs from the conserved cysteine through the conserved F or W. Fields, in order: D gene, J gene, clone size, V gene, CDR3 protein, CDR3 DNA. A D gene is named only where the DNA matches it firmly. Clone sizes are given selectively: once, few, many, or a class where the clone is expanded.

>TRBD1|TRBJ1-1|-|TRBV19
CASRPRQGNTEAFF
TGTGCCAGTAGACCCCGACAGGGGAACACTGAAGCTTTCTTT
>TRBD2|TRBJ2-3|-|TRBV7-9
CATDVRLAASTDTQYF
TGTGCCACCGACGTGAGGCTAGCGGCTAGCACAGATACGCAGTATTTT
>-|TRBJ2-7|-|TRBV19
CASSRTADKEQYF
TGTGCCAGTAGTCGGACAGCAGATAAAGAGCAGTACTTC
>TRBD1|TRBJ2-7|-|TRBV18
CASSSGQGAYEQYF
TGTGCCAGCTCATCGGGACAGGGGGCCTACGAGCAGTACTTC
>-|TRBJ2-7|-|TRBV27
CASSLSPGTSTYEQYF
TGTGCCAGCAGTTTATCACCCGGGACTTCCACCTACGAGCAGTACTTC
>-|TRBJ2-2|-|TRBV7-2
CASSLGQFGELFF
TGTGCCAGCAGCCTCGGACAGTTCGGGGAGCTGTTTTTT
>-|TRBJ2-7|-|TRBV7-2
CASSFNYEQYF
TGTGCCAGCAGCTTCAACTACGAGCAGTACTTC
>TRBD1|TRBJ2-3|-|TRBV4-1
CASSQDEVDRGKDTQYF
TGCGCCAGCAGCCAAGATGAAGTCGACAGGGGCAAAGATACGCAGTATTTT
>-|TRBJ2-3|-|TRBV4-1
CASSLQDGVQVTDTQYF
TGCGCCAGCAGCCTCCAGGATGGGGTACAGGTCACAGATACGCAGTATTTT
>-|TRBJ1-5|-|TRBV19
CASSGGGSNQPQHF
TGTGCCAGTAGTGGGGGAGGGAGCAATCAGCCCCAGCATTTT
>-|TRBJ2-2|-|TRBV5-1
CASSLNAAGGELFF
TGCGCCAGCAGCTTAAACGCGGCGGGAGGGGAGCTGTTTTTT
>-|TRBJ2-1|-|TRBV5-1
CASSADRDLLYNEQFF
TGCGCCAGCAGCGCCGATCGGGACTTACTCTACAATGAGCAGTTCTTC
>TRBD2|TRBJ2-5|-|TRBV7-9
CASSPSLAGEETQYF
TGTGCCAGCAGCCCTTCTCTAGCGGGAGAAGAGACCCAGTACTTC
>-|TRBJ2-3|-|TRBV27
CASSFYSSTDTQYF
TGTGCCAGCAGTTTCTACAGTAGCACAGATACGCAGTATTTT
>TRBD1|TRBJ2-7|-|TRBV4-1
CASSQYYREGAQEQYF
TGCGCCAGCAGCCAATACTACCGCGAGGGGGCTCAAGAGCAGTACTTC
>-|TRBJ2-7|few|TRBV2
CASTQGLGAEQYF
TGTGCCAGCACCCAAGGGTTGGGGGCCGAGCAGTACTTC
>-|TRBJ1-4|-|TRBV19
CASSPRTATNEKLFF
TGTGCCAGTAGTCCGCGGACAGCAACTAATGAAAAACTGTTTTTT
>TRBD1|TRBJ1-4|-|TRBV29-1
CSVADRGQEKLFF
TGCAGCGTTGCGGACAGGGGGCAAGAAAAACTGTTTTTT
>-|TRBJ2-7|-|TRBV25-1
CASSESIIAGEQYF
TGTGCCAGCAGTGAATCAATTATTGCGGGGGAGCAGTACTTC
>TRBD2|TRBJ2-2|-|TRBV6-6
CASSYPLAENTGELFF
TGTGCCAGCAGTTACCCTCTAGCGGAGAACACCGGGGAGCTGTTTTTT
>TRBD2|TRBJ2-1|-|TRBV27
CASPSGGDRNEQFF
TGTGCCAGCCCTAGCGGGGGGGATCGCAATGAGCAGTTCTTC
>-|TRBJ2-7|-|TRBV28
CASSLWRSEQYF
TGTGCCAGCAGTTTGTGGAGGTCCGAGCAGTACTTC
>-|TRBJ2-3|-|TRBV6-5
CATGGAADTQYF
TGTGCCACCGGGGGAGCCGCGGATACGCAGTATTTT
>TRBD2|TRBJ2-1|-|TRBV27
CASSPHRGGLAGGSSYNEQFF
TGTGCCAGCAGTCCCCACAGGGGTGGACTAGCGGGGGGGAGCTCCTACAATGAGCAGTTCTTC
>TRBD1|TRBJ1-4|-|TRBV6-5
CASSTGTVGEKLFF
TGTGCCAGCAGCACCGGGACAGTGGGGGAAAAACTGTTTTTT
>-|TRBJ1-1|-|TRBV6-1
CASSEAARGGTEAFF
TGTGCCAGCAGTGAAGCGGCGAGGGGAGGCACTGAAGCTTTCTTT
>TRBD1|TRBJ2-3|-|TRBV5-4
CASSQQGAADTQYF
TGTGCCAGCAGCCAACAGGGGGCGGCAGATACGCAGTATTTT